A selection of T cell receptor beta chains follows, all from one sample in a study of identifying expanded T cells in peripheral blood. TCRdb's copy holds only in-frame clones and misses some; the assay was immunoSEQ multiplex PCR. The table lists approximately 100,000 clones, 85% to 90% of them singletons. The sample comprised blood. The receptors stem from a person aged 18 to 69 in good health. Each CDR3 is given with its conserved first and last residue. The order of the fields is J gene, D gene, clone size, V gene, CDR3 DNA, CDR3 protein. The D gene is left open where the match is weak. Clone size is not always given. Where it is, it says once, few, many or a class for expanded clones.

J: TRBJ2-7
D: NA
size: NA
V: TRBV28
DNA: TGTGCCAGCAGTTTATCTCCCAACGAGCAGTACTTC
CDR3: CASSLSPNEQYF

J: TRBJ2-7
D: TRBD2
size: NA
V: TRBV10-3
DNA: TGTGCCATCAGTGAGGCGTGGTTAGCGGGTGGCACCTACGAGCAGTACTTC
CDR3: CAISEAWLAGGTYEQYF

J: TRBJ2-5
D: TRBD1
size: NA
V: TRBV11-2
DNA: TGTGCCAGCAGCCAAGAACAGGGGAGAAAGATCCAGTACTTC
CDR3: CASSQEQGRKIQYF

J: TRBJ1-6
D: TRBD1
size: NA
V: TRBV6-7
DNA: TGTGCCAGCAAGTCGCCGACAGGGGATAATTCACCCCTCCACTTT
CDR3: CASKSPTGDNSPLHF

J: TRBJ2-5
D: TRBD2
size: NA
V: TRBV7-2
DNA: TGTGCCAGCAGCTCCTGGTCAGCGGGGGGACGAGAGACCCAGTACTTC
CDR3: CASSSWSAGGRETQYF

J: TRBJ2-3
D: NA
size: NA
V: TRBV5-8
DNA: TGTGCCAGCAGCTTGCGGAGGGCCACAGATACGCAGTATTTT
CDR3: CASSLRRATDTQYF

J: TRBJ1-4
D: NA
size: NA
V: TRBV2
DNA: TGTGCCAGCAATAGGGGCGAGAATGAAAAACTGTTTTTT
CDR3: CASNRGENEKLFF

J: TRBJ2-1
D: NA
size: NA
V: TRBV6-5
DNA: TGTGCCAGCAGGAGAGGGTTATCGATCAATGAGCAGTTCTTC
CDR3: CASRRGLSINEQFF

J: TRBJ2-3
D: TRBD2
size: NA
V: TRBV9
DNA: TGTGCCAGCAGCGTAGGAGCCAGCGGGGAATCAGATACGCAGTATTTT
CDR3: CASSVGASGESDTQYF

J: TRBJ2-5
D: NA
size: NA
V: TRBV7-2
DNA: TGTGCCAGCAGCTCTCGGCCGGGACCAGGGCCTGGAACCCAGTACTTC
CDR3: CASSSRPGPGPGTQYF

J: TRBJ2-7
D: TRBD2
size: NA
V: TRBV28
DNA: TGTGCCAGCAGCACGGGAGGGGACACCTACTACGAGCAGTACTTC
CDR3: CASSTGGDTYYEQYF

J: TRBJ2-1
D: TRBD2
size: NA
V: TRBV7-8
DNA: TGTGCCAGCAGCTCGACTAGCGGGGGGGTCAATGAGCAGTTCTTC
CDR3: CASSSTSGGVNEQFF

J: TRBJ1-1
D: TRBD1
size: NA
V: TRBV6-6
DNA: TGTGCCAGCAGCTATATACAGGGGGCGAGGTCTGAAGCTTTCTTT
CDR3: CASSYIQGARSEAFF

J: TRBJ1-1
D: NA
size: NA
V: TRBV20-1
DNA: TGCAGTGCTAGAGGTGCTGAAGCTTTCTTT
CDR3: CSARGAEAFF

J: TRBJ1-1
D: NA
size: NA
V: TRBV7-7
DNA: TGTGCCAGCAGCTTTGGGGCCTCAGCTTTCTTT
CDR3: CASSFGASAFF

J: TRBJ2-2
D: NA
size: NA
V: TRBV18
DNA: TGTGCCAGCTCACCACCGATGATCGGGGAGCTGTTTTTT
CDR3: CASSPPMIGELFF

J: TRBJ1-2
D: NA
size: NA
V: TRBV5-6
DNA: TGTGCCAGCAGCCAAGAGGGGGGATTCTATGGCTACACCTTC
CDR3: CASSQEGGFYGYTF

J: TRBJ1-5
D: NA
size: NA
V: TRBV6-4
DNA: TGTGCCAACAGTGACCCTCTTAACCCTTGGGTCCGCCAGCCCCAGCATTTT
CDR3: CANSDPLNPWVRQPQHF

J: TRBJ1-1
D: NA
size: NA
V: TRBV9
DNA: TGTGCCAGCAGTCGGATGCCGCCTTCTGAAGCTTTCTTT
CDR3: CASSRMPPSEAFF

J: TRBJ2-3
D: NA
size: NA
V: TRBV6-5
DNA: TGTGCCAGCAGCCTGGTAGGGGTGGGAGATACGCAGTATTTT
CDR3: CASSLVGVGDTQYF

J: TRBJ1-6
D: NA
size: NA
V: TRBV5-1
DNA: TGCGCCAGCAGCCCCTTGGACAGAAATAATTCACCCCTCCACTTT
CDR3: CASSPLDRNNSPLHF

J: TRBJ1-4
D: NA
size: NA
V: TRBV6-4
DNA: TGTGCCAGCAGCCCCGGGGAGGATGGCAATGAAAAACTGTTTTTT
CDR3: CASSPGEDGNEKLFF

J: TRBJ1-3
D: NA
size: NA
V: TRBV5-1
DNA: TGCGCCAGCAGCCTCGACCTTTCCCGCCTCGGGAACACCATATATTTT
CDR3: CASSLDLSRLGNTIYF

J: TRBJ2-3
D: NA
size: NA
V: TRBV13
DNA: TGTGCCAGCAGCTTAACAGGCACAGATACGCAGTATTTT
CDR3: CASSLTGTDTQYF

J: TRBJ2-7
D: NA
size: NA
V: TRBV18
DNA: TGTGCCAGCTCACCAGGCGGCAGGGTGCCCTACGAGCAGTACTTC
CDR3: CASSPGGRVPYEQYF

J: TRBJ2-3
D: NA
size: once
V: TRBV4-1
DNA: TGCGCCAGCAGCCAAGCGGGAGGGACAGGAACAGATACGCAGTATTTT
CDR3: CASSQAGGTGTDTQYF

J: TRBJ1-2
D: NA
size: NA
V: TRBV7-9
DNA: TGTGCCAGCAGCCCCAGACGATCGAACTATGGCTACACCTTC
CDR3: CASSPRRSNYGYTF

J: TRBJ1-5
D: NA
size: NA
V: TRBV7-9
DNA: TGTGCCAGCAGCGCCGTTGGGAGAGATCAGCCCCAGCATTTT
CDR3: CASSAVGRDQPQHF

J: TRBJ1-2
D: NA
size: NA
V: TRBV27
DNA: TGTGCCAGCAGTTTATCCCAGGGGAACTATGGCTACACCTTC
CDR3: CASSLSQGNYGYTF

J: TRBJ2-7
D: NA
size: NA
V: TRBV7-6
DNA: TGTGCCAGCAGCTTAGAAGGCGGAGGGTCCCGCAGCTCCTACGAGCAGTACTTC
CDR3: CASSLEGGGSRSSYEQYF

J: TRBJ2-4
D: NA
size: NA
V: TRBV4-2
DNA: TGTGCCAGCAGCCAAGGGCCAGAATGGATATTC
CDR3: CASSQGPEWIF

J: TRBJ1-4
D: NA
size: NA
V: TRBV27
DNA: TGTGCCAGCAGTTTTTCGGGGGGTAATGAAAAACTGTTTTTT
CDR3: CASSFSGGNEKLFF

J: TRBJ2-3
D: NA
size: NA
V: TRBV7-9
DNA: TGTGCCAGCAGCTTACAGCCGACGGGGGCCCGCACAGATACGCAGTATTTT
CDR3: CASSLQPTGARTDTQYF

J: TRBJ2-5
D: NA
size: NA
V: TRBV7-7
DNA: TGTGCCAGCAGCTTAGACGGAGAGACCCAGTACTTC
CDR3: CASSLDGETQYF

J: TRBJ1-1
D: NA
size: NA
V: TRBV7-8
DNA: TGTGCCAGCAGCTTAGTCGGGACGGACACTGAAGCTTTCTTT
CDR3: CASSLVGTDTEAFF

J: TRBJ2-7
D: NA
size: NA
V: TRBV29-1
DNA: TGCAGCGTCCGAGACGGGGAATACTCCTACGAGCAGTACTTC
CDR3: CSVRDGEYSYEQYF

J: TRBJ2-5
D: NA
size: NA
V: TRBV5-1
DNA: TGCGCCAGCAGTCCGTTCCGGGCGGTGCGGGGAGAGACCCAGTACTTC
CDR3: CASSPFRAVRGETQYF

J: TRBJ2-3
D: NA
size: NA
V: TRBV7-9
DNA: TGTGCCAGCATCCAAAGCGTGGGCATCTCATTCGCAGATACGCAGTATTTT
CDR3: CASIQSVGISFADTQYF